Following are 21 T cell receptor beta chains from one sample sequenced in a study of regulatory T cells in long-lasting Graves disease. Sequencing libraries for TCR beta were prepared with iRepertoire HTBI primers and Arm-PCR of CDR3 regions. One entry per CDR3 protein, called by TCRdb with MiXCR from the multiplex PCR reads. The sample holds 440,000 or so distinct CDR3 sequences, less than 20% seen once. The time point here: newly diagnosed GD, antithyroid drugs for less than 3 months. Extracted PBMC RNA gave rise to the TCR library. These data also formed part of another study, on T cells in Graves' hyperthyroidism and ophthalmopathy.

Specimen: peripheral blood mononuclear cells (PBMCs), collected at new diagnosis, from a patient treated with antithyroid drugs. Every receptor here comes from a woman aged 25 to 39 with Graves disease.

V usage is TRBV5-4 and J usage is TRBJ2-1; 12 bases agree with TRBD2. Germline CDR1 SGHNT, CDR2 YYREEE (reference sequence). V gave up 1 base and J gave up 8 bases; unmatched junction bases: 4. The CDR3 has 15 residues. As DNA, the CDR3 is TGTGCCAGCAGCTTGACGCCTAGCGGGGGGGATGAGCAGTTCTTC. Translation gives CASSLTPSGGDEQFF.

This clonotype was counted at least ten times. J is TRBJ2-1 and V is TRBV3-1, with 12 nucleotides matching TRBD2. Germline lookup yields CDR1 LGHDT and CDR2 YNNKEL (reference sequence). This CDR3 spans 16 amino acids. J gave up 9 bases and V 1 base, and 7 bases lay outside the gene matches. The CDR3 region is CASSQVRLAGVTEQFF. The CDR3, as DNA: TGTGCCAGCAGCCAAGTTAGACTAGCGGGAGTGACTGAGCAGTTCTTC.

Many counts were recorded for this clonotype. The J gene is TRBJ2-1, the V gene TRBV15, with 10 nucleotides matching TRBD2. The CDR3 loop spans 16 amino acids. CDR1 is LNHNV, CDR2 YYDKDF, per germline (reference sequence). The V gene end was trimmed by 3 bases and the J gene end by 4 bases; junction bases not matched to a gene: 6. CDR3 amino acids: CATSSYSGGRYNEQFF. CDR3 DNA sequence: TGTGCCACCAGCAGCTATAGCGGGGGGAGATACAATGAGCAGTTCTTC.

This clonotype was seen ten or more times. The chain employs TRBV29-1 and TRBJ2-7; tentatively, D is TRBD1 (5 bases). V gave up 4 bases and J gave up 2 bases, with 12 bases separating them. From germline, CDR1 is SQVTM and CDR2 ANQGSEA. The CDR3 spans 13 residues. CDR3 residues: CSVARASTYEQYF. CDR3 nucleotide sequence: TGCAGCGTTGCCAGGGCATCGACCTACGAGCAGTACTTC.

The J gene is TRBJ2-6, the V gene TRBV7-6; D may be TRBD1 (6 bases). Germline lookup yields CDR1 SGHVS and CDR2 FNYEAQ. V was cut by 1 base and J by 2 bases, with 12 bases left in between. The CDR3 runs to 17 residues. DNA for the CDR3: TGTGCCAGCAGCTTAGGTTACAGGGCTACTGGGGCCAACGTCCTGACTTTC. Translated, it gives CASSLGYRATGANVLTF.

This rearrangement joins TRBV6-2 or TRBV6-3 to TRBJ2-2; D gene uncertain. Germline CDR1 and CDR2: MNHEY and SVGEGT. V shed 6 bases and J shed 5 bases, with 19 bases lying between them. This CDR3 contains 16 residues. This CDR3 reads CASSPGVALGTGELFF. The CDR3 DNA is TGTGCCAGCAGCCCCGGTGTGGCGCTTGGGACCGGGGAGCTGTTTTTT.

This clonotype showed up many times. The chain recombines TRBV7-3 with TRBJ2-3; tentatively, D is TRBD1 (5 bases). CDR1 SGHTA and CDR2 FQGTGA come from the germline V gene. V lost 8 bases and J lost 2, with 11 bases in between. The CDR3 has 13 amino acids. This CDR3 reads CASSGHYTDTQYF. The CDR3 DNA reads TGTGCCAGCTCCGGACACTACACAGATACGCAGTATTTT.

This clonotype came up many times. The chain carries TRBV10-3 and TRBJ2-7; maybe TRBD2 (6 bases). Deletions cut 4 bases from V and 3 bases from J, with 10 bases between. CDR3 length: 13 amino acids. Per the germline V gene, CDR1 is ENHRY and CDR2 is SYGVKD. Here the CDR3 reads CAISGGKGYEQYF. In nucleotides, the CDR3 is TGTGCCATCAGTGGCGGGAAGGGCTACGAGCAGTACTTC.

The rearrangement uses TRBV6-1 and TRBJ2-1, with D unclear. V lost 6 bases to trimming and J lost 10 bases, with 10 bases between them. The CDR3 is 11 residues long. The germline V gene encodes CDR1 MNHNS and CDR2 SASEGT. CDR3 amino acids: CASSIREEQFF. In DNA, the CDR3 is TGTGCCAGCAGCATCCGAGAAGAGCAGTTCTTC.

This clonotype was picked up many times. The CDR3 spells CASSILRAWRAEAFF. DNA of the CDR3: TGTGCCAGCAGCATCCTCAGGGCCTGGAGGGCTGAAGCTTTCTTT. This chain links TRBV11-2 with TRBJ1-1; possible D gene TRBD1, 5 bases. The CDR3 contains 15 residues. Germline loops: CDR1 SGHAT, CDR2 FQNNGV. The V and J ends lost 5 bases and 6 bases respectively, with 19 bases between them.

This chain links TRBV12-3 or TRBV12-4 with TRBJ1-3, with unresolved D. CDR3 length: 17 residues. V gave up 3 bases and J gave up 0 bases, with 15 bases separating them. The CDR3 is CASSFGQTHLSGNTIYF. CDR3 nucleotides: TGTGCCAGCAGTTTTGGGCAGACACACCTCTCTGGAAACACCATATATTTT.

The J gene is TRBJ2-3, the V gene TRBV4-3, with 7 nucleotides matching TRBD2. The germline CDR1 and CDR2 sequences are LGHNA and YSLEER. The CDR3 extends over 16 amino acids. V shed 4 bases and J 2 bases; nucleotides not matched to a gene: 9. This chain's CDR3 is CASSPGEGLFTDTQYF. In DNA, the CDR3 is TGCGCCAGCAGCCCGGGGGAGGGCCTATTCACAGATACGCAGTATTTT.

The CDR3 spells CASSQDGLAGESPYEQYF. The CDR3 DNA sequence: TGTGCCAGCAGCCAAGATGGGCTAGCGGGAGAATCCCCCTACGAGCAGTACTTC. V is TRBV14 and J is TRBJ2-7; TRBD2 agrees at 10 bases. Trimming cost V 0 bases and J 2 bases; bases outside gene matches: 10. Germline V gives CDR1 SGHDN, CDR2 FVKESK. The CDR3 has 18 residues. Drawing the rest from reference TRBV14 and TRBJ2-7, the complete variable domain is EAGVTQFPSHSVIEKGQTVTLRCDPISGHDNLYWYRRVMGKEIKFLLHFVKESKQDESGMPNNRFLAERTGGTYSTLKVQPAELEDSGVYFCASSQDGLAGESPYEQYFGPGTRLTVT.

This clonotype was seen repeatedly, ten times or more. This sequence joins TRBV29-1 and TRBJ2-7; tentative D call: TRBD2 (5 bases). Germline V lookup: CDR1 SQVTM, CDR2 ANQGSEA. The CDR3 length is 13 residues. V lost 3 bases and J 2 bases, leaving 11 bases between the germline ends. CDR3 loop: CSVDGITPYEQYF. The DNA of the CDR3 is TGCAGCGTTGACGGGATTACGCCCTACGAGCAGTACTTC.

This clonotype was counted ten times or more. The chain joins TRBV30 to TRBJ1-2; no reliable D call. Germline CDR1 reads GTSNPN; CDR2 reads SVGIG (reference sequence). This CDR3 spans 11 amino acids. The germline V and J ends were trimmed by 7 bases and 8 bases, with 14 bases remaining between them. The CDR3, as DNA: TGTGCCTCAGTCCCCCCGCGGGGCTACACCTTC. Translation: CASVPPRGYTF.

As concerns this clonotype: Since a much larger clone is just one base distant, this may be a read error. Since no conserved phenylalanine or tryptophan closes the CDR3, a read error is the likely cause. The chain recombines TRBV29-1 with TRBJ2-2; D call uncertain. Germline CDR1 SQVTM, CDR2 ANQGSEA. Between the trimmed V and J ends, which lost 5 bases and 0 bases, there was a span of 7 bases. The CDR3 has 13 amino acids. Here the CDR3 reads CSVNTANTGELFI. The CDR3 DNA follows: TGCAGCGTTAACACTGCGAACACCGGGGAGCTGTTTATT.

There are a few counts of this clonotype. This chain joins TRBV20-1 and TRBJ2-1; 11 bases map to TRBD2. The CDR3 contains 15 residues. Germline lookup yields CDR1 DFQATT and CDR2 SNEGSKA (reference sequence). With 6 bases clipped from V and 12 bases from J, the junction kept 16 bases outside the gene matches. The CDR3 reads CSASRTSGRIPLQFF. In DNA form, the CDR3 reads TGCAGTGCGAGCCGAACTAGCGGGAGAATCCCTTTGCAGTTCTTC.

This chain uses TRBV27 with TRBJ2-1; D is uncertain. The CDR3 sequence is 12 residues long. Trimming took 2 bases from V and 7 from J, leaving 6 bases between them. The germline V gene encodes CDR1 MNHEY and CDR2 SMNVEV (reference sequence). CDR3 loop: CASSLNINEQFF. CDR3 nucleotide sequence: TGTGCCAGCAGTTTAAATATTAATGAGCAGTTCTTC.

This clonotype was seen many times. The V call is TRBV20-1, the J call TRBJ2-7; TRBD1 aligns across 11 bases. The V segment lost 5 bases and the J segment 1 base; nucleotides outside the gene matches: 10. The CDR3 sequence is 16 residues long. Germline assignment: CDR1 DFQATT and CDR2 SNEGSKA (reference sequence). CDR3 coding DNA: TGCAGTGCTCACTACAGCGGACAGGGGGCTTCCTACGAGCAGTACTTC. It codes for CSAHYSGQGASYEQYF.

On this clonotype: A much larger clone differs by one base, so this may be a read error. The V call is TRBV12-3 or TRBV12-4, the J call TRBJ2-1, with 11 bases aligning to TRBD1. The CDR3 consists of 16 residues. This CDR3 reads CASNPYPGQGDNEQLF. CDR3 bases: TGTGCCAGCAACCCTTACCCGGGACAGGGGGACAATGAGCAGCTCTTC.

This clonotype was observed a handful of times. The chain has TRBV3-1 and TRBJ1-2; 9 bases line up with TRBD1. This CDR3 has 15 amino acids. From germline, CDR1 is LGHDT and CDR2 YNNKEL (reference sequence). After removal of 7 bases from V and 7 bases from J, the junction contained 13 bases not matched to a gene. The CDR3 DNA follows: TGTGCCAGCAACCGACTGGGACAGGGAGATTCTGGCTACACCTTC. Protein product: CASNRLGQGDSGYTF.